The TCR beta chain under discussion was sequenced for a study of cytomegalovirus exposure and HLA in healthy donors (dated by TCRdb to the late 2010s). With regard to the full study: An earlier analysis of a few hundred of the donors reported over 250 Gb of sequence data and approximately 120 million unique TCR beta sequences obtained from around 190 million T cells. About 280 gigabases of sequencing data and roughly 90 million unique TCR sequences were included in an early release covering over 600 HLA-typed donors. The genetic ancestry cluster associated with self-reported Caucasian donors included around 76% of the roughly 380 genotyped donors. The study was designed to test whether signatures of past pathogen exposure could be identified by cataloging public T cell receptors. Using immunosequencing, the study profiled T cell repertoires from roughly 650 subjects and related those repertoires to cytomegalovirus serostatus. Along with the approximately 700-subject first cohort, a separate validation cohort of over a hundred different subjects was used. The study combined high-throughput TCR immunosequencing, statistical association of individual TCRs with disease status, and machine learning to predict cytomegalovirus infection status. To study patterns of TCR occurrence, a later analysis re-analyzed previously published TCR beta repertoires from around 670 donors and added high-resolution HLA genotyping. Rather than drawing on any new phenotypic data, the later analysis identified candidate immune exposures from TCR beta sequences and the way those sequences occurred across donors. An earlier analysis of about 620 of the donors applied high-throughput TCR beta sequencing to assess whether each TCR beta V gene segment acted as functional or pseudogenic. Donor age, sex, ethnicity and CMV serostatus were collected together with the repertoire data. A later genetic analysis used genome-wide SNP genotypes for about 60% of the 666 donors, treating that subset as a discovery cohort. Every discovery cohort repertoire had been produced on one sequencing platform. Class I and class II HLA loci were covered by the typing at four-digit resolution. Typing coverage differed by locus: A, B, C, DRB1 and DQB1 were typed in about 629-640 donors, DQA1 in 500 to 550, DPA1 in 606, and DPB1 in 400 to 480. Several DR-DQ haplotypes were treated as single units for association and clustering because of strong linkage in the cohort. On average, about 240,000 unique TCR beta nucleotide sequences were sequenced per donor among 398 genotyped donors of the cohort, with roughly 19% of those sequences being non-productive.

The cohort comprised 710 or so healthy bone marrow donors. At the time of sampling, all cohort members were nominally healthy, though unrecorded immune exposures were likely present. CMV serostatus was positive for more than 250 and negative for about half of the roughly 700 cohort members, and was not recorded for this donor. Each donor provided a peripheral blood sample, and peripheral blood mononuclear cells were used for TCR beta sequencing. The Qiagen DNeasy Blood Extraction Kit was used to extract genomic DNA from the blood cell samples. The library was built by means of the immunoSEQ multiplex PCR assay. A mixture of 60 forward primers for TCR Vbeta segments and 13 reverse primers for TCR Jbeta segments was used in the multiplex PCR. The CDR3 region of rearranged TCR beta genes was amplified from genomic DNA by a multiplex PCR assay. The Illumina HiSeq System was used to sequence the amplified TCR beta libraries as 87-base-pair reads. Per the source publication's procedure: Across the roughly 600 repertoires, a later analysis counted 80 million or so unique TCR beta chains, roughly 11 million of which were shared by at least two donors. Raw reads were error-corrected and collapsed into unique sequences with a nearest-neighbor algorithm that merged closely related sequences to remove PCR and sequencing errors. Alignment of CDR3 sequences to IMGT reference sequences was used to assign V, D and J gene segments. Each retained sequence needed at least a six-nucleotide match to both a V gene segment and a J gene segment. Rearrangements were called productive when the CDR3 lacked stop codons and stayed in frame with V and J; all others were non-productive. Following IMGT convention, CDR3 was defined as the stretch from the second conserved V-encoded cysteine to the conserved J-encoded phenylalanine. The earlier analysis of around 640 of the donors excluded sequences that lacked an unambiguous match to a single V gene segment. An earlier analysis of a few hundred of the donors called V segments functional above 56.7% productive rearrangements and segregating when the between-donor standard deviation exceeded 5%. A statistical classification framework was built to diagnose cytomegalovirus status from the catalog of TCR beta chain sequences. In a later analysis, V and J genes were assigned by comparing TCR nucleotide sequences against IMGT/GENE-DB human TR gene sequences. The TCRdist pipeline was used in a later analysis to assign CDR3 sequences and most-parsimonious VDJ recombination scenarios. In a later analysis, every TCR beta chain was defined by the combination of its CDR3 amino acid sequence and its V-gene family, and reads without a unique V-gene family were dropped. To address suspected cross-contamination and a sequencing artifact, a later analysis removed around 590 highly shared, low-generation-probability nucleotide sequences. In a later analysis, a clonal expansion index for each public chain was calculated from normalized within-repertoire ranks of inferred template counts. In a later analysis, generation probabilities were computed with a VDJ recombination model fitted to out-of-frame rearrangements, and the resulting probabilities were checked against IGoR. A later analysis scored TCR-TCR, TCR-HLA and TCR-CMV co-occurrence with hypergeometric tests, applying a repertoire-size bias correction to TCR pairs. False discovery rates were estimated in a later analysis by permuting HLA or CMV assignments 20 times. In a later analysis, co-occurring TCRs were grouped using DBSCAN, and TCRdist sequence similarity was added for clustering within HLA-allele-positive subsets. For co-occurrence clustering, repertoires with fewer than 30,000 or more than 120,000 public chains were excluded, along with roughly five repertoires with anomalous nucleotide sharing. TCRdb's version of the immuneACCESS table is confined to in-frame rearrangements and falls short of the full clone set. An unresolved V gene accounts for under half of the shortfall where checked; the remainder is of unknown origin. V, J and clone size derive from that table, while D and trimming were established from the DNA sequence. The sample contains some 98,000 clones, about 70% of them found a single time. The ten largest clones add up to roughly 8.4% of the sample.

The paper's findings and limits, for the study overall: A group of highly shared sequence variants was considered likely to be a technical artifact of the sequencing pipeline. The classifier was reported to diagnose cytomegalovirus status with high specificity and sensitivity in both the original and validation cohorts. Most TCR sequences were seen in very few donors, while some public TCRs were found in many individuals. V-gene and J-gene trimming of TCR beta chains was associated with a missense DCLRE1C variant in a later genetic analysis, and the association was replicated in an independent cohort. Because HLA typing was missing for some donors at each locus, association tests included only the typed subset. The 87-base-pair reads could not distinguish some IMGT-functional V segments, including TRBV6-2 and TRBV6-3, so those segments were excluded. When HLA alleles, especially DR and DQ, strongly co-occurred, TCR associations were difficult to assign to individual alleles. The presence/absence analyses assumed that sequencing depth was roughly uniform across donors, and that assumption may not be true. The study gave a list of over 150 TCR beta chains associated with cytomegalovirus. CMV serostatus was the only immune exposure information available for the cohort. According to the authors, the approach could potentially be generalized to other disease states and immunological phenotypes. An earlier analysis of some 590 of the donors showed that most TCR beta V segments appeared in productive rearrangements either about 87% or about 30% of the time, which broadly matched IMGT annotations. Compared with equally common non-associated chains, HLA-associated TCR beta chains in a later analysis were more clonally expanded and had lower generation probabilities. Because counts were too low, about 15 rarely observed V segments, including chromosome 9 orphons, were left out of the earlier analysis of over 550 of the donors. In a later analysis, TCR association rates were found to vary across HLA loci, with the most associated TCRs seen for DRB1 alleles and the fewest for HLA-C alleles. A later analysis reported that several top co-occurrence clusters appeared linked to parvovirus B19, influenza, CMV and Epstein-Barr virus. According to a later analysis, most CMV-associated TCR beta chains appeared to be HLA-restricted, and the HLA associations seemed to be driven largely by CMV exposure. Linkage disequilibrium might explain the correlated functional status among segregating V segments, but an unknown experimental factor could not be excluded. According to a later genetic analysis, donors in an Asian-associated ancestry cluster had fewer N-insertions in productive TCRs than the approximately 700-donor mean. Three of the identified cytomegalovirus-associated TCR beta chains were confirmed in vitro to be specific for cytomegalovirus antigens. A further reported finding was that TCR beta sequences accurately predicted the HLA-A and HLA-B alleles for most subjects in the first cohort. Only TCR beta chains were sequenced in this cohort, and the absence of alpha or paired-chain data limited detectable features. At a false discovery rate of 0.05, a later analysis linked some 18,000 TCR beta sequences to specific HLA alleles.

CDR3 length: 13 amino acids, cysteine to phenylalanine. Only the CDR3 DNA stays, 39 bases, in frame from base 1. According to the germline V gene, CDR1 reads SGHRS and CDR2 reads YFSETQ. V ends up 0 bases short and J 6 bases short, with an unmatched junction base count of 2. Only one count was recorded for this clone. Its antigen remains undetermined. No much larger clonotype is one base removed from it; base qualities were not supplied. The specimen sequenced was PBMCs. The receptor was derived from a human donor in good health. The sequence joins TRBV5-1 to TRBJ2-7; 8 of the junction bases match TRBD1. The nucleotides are TGCGCCAGCAGCTTGGGGGGGACAGGCGAGCAGTACTTC. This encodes CASSLGGTGEQYF.